This TCR beta chain stems from a study of blood T cell repertoires in COVID-19. Study at large: Italy, Spain and the United States were the sources of the convalescent and acute COVID-19 samples. In each case, the material was cDNA or gDNA derived from T cells, B-cell-depleted T cells, or PBMCs.

As handled by the study authors: How many nucleated cells were present was estimated from reference gene primer amplification. Produced via immunoSEQ multiplex PCR; TCRdb's table is partial and in-frame only. For V, J and clone size, that table is used; D and trimming come from the DNA. The table has some 80,000 clones, roughly nine tenths seen once; the top ten hold around 5.3%. With V trimmed by 4 bases and J by 2 bases, 7 bases remained unmatched. In germline, CDR1 is MGHDK, CDR2 SYGVNS. CDR3 length: 16 residues. This clone has just one count. The genes are TRBV25-1 and TRBJ1-2, with 10 positions matching TRBD1. Material: peripheral blood. The clonotype originates from a man in his forties or fifties with active or convalescent COVID-19. The CDR3 nucleotides read TGTGCCAGCAGTGCCTCCGACAGGGGGCCCAACTATGGCTACACCTTC. This codes for CASSASDRGPNYGYTF.